A selection of T cell receptor beta chains follows, all from one sample in a study of human T cells and chemical hapten exposure. Each CDR3 protein is one row after TCRdb ran MiXCR on the RACE reads. The sample consists of about 380,000 distinct CDR3 sequences, 4.5% to 5.5% of them appearing once. The starting material was whole blood, obtained in connection with sensitization to the hapten diphenylcyclopropenone (DPC). The receptor set was obtained from a woman between 50 and 59 years old with alopecia areata. Some clones in this sample may be carry-over from other donors' samples. The CDR3 runs from the conserved cysteine through the conserved F or W. D genes are given only for firm matches. Clone size is shown for a subset of rows, as once, few, many or a class of expanded clone.

J,size,D,V,DNA,CDR3
TRBJ1-5,-,-,TRBV7-2,TGTGCCAGCAGCTTCTCCTCAGGAGGGGTTCAGCCCCAGCATTTT,CASSFSSGGVQPQHF
TRBJ1-1,many,-,TRBV6-2/TRBV6-3,TGTGCCAGCAGGACTGCCCGACGCATCACTGAAGCTTTCTTT,CASRTARRITEAFF
TRBJ2-7,-,TRBD2,TRBV10-3,TGTGCCATCAGTGAATTAGCGGGAGAGTACTACGAGCAGTACTTC,CAISELAGEYYEQYF
TRBJ2-3,many,TRBD2,TRBV11-2,TGTGCCAGCAGTTCCCCTGCGGGAGGGCCGACGGCGGATACGCAGTATTTT,CASSSPAGGPTADTQYF
TRBJ1-4,-,-,TRBV16,TGTGCCAGCAGCCAATCGTCTCTGGCTGGTGAAAAACTGTTTTTT,CASSQSSLAGEKLFF
TRBJ2-7,many,-,TRBV5-6,TGTGCCAGCAGCTCGCCCGACAAGTACGAGCAGTACTTC,CASSSPDKYEQYF
TRBJ2-3,many,TRBD2,TRBV20-1,TGCAGTGCTTCCTCCGGGACTAGCGGCACAGATACGCAGTATTTT,CSASSGTSGTDTQYF
TRBJ2-1,many,-,TRBV4-3,TGCGCCAGCAGCTGGGAGAGGTCTCTCGTAGGGGTCAATGAGCAGTTCTTC,CASSWERSLVGVNEQFF
TRBJ2-3,many,TRBD2,TRBV5-4,TGTGCCCTCCGGACTAGCGGGATTAGTGCAGATACGCAGTATTTT,CALRTSGISADTQYF
TRBJ1-2,-,TRBD1,TRBV7-9,TGTGCCAGCAGTACGATCCAGGGGGAGGGCGGCTACACCTTC,CASSTIQGEGGYTF
TRBJ2-7,many,TRBD2,TRBV20-1,TGCAGTGCCGGACTAGCGGGAGTATCCTACGAGCAGTACTTC,CSAGLAGVSYEQYF
TRBJ2-4,many,-,TRBV29-1,TGCAGCGTTGCCTCCAAAAACATTCAGTACTTC,CSVASKNIQYF
TRBJ1-2,many,-,TRBV10-2,TGCGCCAGCAGTGAAGACGTTTTCGGTTTGACGACATATGGCTACACCTTC,CASSEDVFGLTTYGYTF
TRBJ2-2,-,-,TRBV6-5,TGTGCCAGCAGTTACGTCGACGGGGAGCTGTTTTTT,CASSYVDGELFF
TRBJ2-7,many,-,TRBV4-1,TGCGCCAGCAGTCCATCGGAAGGGGTCGGGATTTCCTACGAGCAGTACTTC,CASSPSEGVGISYEQYF
TRBJ2-3,many,-,TRBV7-9,TGTGCCAGCAGCTCAGCGGGCGGCACAGATACGCAGTATTTT,CASSSAGGTDTQYF
TRBJ2-4,few,TRBD1,TRBV7-9,TGTGCCAGCAGCACGGGACAGGGTATCGGCATTCAGTACTTC,CASSTGQGIGIQYF
TRBJ2-5,few,-,TRBV9,TGTGCCAGCAGCGTAGCGGGGGCCCGGGAGACCCAGTACTTC,CASSVAGARETQYF
TRBJ1-6,many,-,TRBV3-1,TGTGCCAGCAGCCAACAGGGTTCCCTTAATTCACCCCTCCACTTT,CASSQQGSLNSPLHF
TRBJ1-2,many,-,TRBV20-1,TGCAGTGCTAGAGATGCCTCCGCTCCCGTTATGAACTATGGCTACACCTTC,CSARDASAPVMNYGYTF
TRBJ2-3,few,TRBD1,TRBV10-3,TGTGCCATCAGGGGGGACAGGGCTAGCACAGATACGCAGTATTTT,CAIRGDRASTDTQYF
TRBJ1-1,many,-,TRBV29-1,TGCAGCGTTGGAGAGAACACTGAAGCTTTCTTT,CSVGENTEAFF
TRBJ1-4,-,TRBD1,TRBV5-1,TGCGCCAGCAGCTTGGCGGCAGGGGGGCATGAAAAACTGTTTTTT,CASSLAAGGHEKLFF
TRBJ1-2,few,-,TRBV15,TGTGCCACCACCCCAGACCAGCTTAAAGGCTGGGGCTACACCTTC,CATTPDQLKGWGYTF
TRBJ2-3,many,-,TRBV2,TGTGCCAGCAGTGAGTCTTCCACAGATACGCAGTATTTT,CASSESSTDTQYF
TRBJ1-2,many,TRBD1,TRBV29-1,TGCGGGGGTACAGGGGCCAACTATGGCTACACCTTC,CGGTGANYGYTF
TRBJ2-5,few,-,TRBV4-3,TGCGCCAGCAGCCAAGAAGTCTGGGGGCAGGAGCAAGAGACCCAGTACTTC,CASSQEVWGQEQETQYF
TRBJ2-2,many,-,TRBV29-1,TGCAGCGTTGAAAGGGCAGGGGTGAACACCGGGGAGCTGTTTTTT,CSVERAGVNTGELFF
TRBJ2-1,-,-,TRBV18,TGTGCCAGCTCACCAGAGGAGACTACCTACAATGAGCAGTTCTTC,CASSPEETTYNEQFF
TRBJ1-1,-,-,TRBV18,TGTGCCAGCTCACCGGTGGAACAAAAGGGGATCGGCACTGAAGCTTTCTTT,CASSPVEQKGIGTEAFF
TRBJ2-7,-,-,TRBV19,TGTGCCAGTAGTATAGCCCACGGGAGTGGGGCCGAGCAGTACTTC,CASSIAHGSGAEQYF
TRBJ2-3,-,-,TRBV10-1,TGCGCCAGCAGTGAGTCCGCGACAGATACGCAGTATTTT,CASSESATDTQYF
TRBJ2-1,-,-,TRBV4-1,TGCGCCAGCAGCCACTCCGCCGGTGCGGGTCAGGCCCTTTTTTACAATGAGCAGTTCTTC,CASSHSAGAGQALFYNEQFF
TRBJ2-3,few,-,TRBV5-4,TGTGCCAGCAGCTTCTGGACAGATACGCAGTATTTT,CASSFWTDTQYF
TRBJ2-7,-,TRBD2,TRBV12-3/TRBV12-4,TGTGCCAGCAGCCTACCGGGACTAGCCCAACGGAGGTACTTC,CASSLPGLAQRRYF
TRBJ2-1,few,-,TRBV30,TGTGCCTGGAGTGTACTTAAGGAGCAGTTCTTC,CAWSVLKEQFF
TRBJ2-3,many,-,TRBV6-5,TGTGCCAGCAGTACGGCGCCGGCGGGAACAGATACGCAGTATTTT,CASSTAPAGTDTQYF
TRBJ2-7,few,TRBD1,TRBV6-2/TRBV6-3,TGTGCCAGCAGTATGGGGACGATGGAAGCAGGGGGTGAGCAGTACTTC,CASSMGTMEAGGEQYF
TRBJ2-4,few,-,TRBV20-1,TGCAGTGCTAGAGGGGACATCGCCAAAAACATTCAGTACTTC,CSARGDIAKNIQYF
TRBJ1-1,many,-,TRBV10-3,TGTGCCATCAGTCGAGGGAACACTGAAGCTTTCTTT,CAISRGNTEAFF
TRBJ2-3,-,TRBD2,TRBV9,TGTGCCAGCAGCGAGGGACTAGTGACAGATACGCAGTATTTT,CASSEGLVTDTQYF
TRBJ1-1,many,-,TRBV4-3,TGCGCCAGCACCCCACAGGGTAACACTGAAGCTTTCTTT,CASTPQGNTEAFF
TRBJ1-2,many,TRBD1,TRBV5-1,TGCGCCAGCGCTACCGGGACAGGGGGCGGCTATGGCTACACCTTC,CASATGTGGGYGYTF
TRBJ2-3,few,-,TRBV28,TGTGCCAGCATCAAAGTCGGACGGACAGATACGCAGTATTTT,CASIKVGRTDTQYF
TRBJ2-1,many,-,TRBV7-2,TGTGCCAGCAGACTGGGGGGATCCTACAATGAGCAGTTCTTC,CASRLGGSYNEQFF
TRBJ2-7,-,-,TRBV30,TGTGCCTGGACCACAGGTAGCTCCTACGAGCAGTACTTC,CAWTTGSSYEQYF
TRBJ2-6,many,-,TRBV6-5,TGTGCCAGCAGTTACGCCATCTCTGGGGCCAACGTCCTGACTTTC,CASSYAISGANVLTF
TRBJ2-3,many,-,TRBV11-2,TGTGCCAGCAGCTTGGAGCAGTGGCTAGATACGCAGTATTTT,CASSLEQWLDTQYF
TRBJ2-1,-,-,TRBV29-1,TGCAGCGTCGCGCGTCCCTCCCTACGCTCCTACAATGAGCAGTTCTTC,CSVARPSLRSYNEQFF
TRBJ1-2,many,-,TRBV14,TGTGCCAGCAGCCCAAAGAGGGGGATCCAGGGGCACTATGGCTACACCTTC,CASSPKRGIQGHYGYTF
TRBJ1-5,-,-,TRBV27,TGTGCCAGCAGTTCCTATACAGCCCACTCAAGCAATCAGCCCCAGCATTTT,CASSSYTAHSSNQPQHF
TRBJ1-1,few,TRBD1,TRBV13,TGTGCCAGCAGCTCCAGGGACAGCGATATGAACACTGAAGCTTTCTTT,CASSSRDSDMNTEAFF
TRBJ2-7,few,-,TRBV13,TGTGCCAGCAGCTTCGGGGGAACCTACGAGCAGTACTTC,CASSFGGTYEQYF
TRBJ1-1,-,TRBD1,TRBV6-1,TGTGCCAGCACTATAGACAGGGGGAACACTGAAGCTTTCTTT,CASTIDRGNTEAFF
TRBJ2-5,few,TRBD1,TRBV4-2,TGTGCCAGCAGCCAACTCTCGACAGGGAAAGAGACCCAGTACTTC,CASSQLSTGKETQYF
TRBJ2-7,few,-,TRBV2,TGTGCCAGCAGGAAGAGAACAGAGAGCTCCTACGAGCAGTACTTC,CASRKRTESSYEQYF
TRBJ1-1,-,-,TRBV12-3/TRBV12-4,TGTGCCAGCAGTTTAAGGCAGGGTGGGGCTGAAGCTTTCTTT,CASSLRQGGAEAFF
TRBJ1-1,few,-,TRBV3-1,TGTGCCAGCCGGCCCGGGGGAGGACGGACTGAAGCTTTCTTT,CASRPGGGRTEAFF
TRBJ2-3,-,-,TRBV30,TGTGCCTGGAGCCGCCCTAGCAGCAACCAGTATTTT,CAWSRPSSNQYF
TRBJ1-3,-,-,TRBV12-3/TRBV12-4,TGTGCCAGCAGTTTCGGGGGGGCGAGAAACACCATATATTTT,CASSFGGARNTIYF